This T cell receptor beta chain was identified in a study of cytomegalovirus exposure and HLA in healthy donors. Study-level information: Earlier, fewer than 140 million unique TCR beta sequences were recovered from approximately 200 million T cells by an analysis.

PCR was performed using 60 Vbeta and 13 Jbeta primers. Generated by immunoSEQ multiplex PCR, the TCRdb table keeps only in-frame clones and is missing some. The sample records more than 150,000 clones, 65% to 90% being singletons. Remarks on this clone: Its antigen is undetermined.

Study-level findings and limits: Most TCR beta V segments were productive about 90% or about 30% of the time in an earlier analysis. Most CMV-associated TCR beta chains were later found to appear HLA-restricted.

After removal of 4 bases from V and 1 base from J, the junction contained 7 bases not matched to a gene. The CDR3 spans 16 residues. Germline assignment: CDR1 SNHLY and CDR2 FYNNEI. Though probably carrying unrecorded immune exposures, donors were nominally healthy at sampling. This clonotype was sampled from a girl aged 2 to 9 in good health and CMV-seropositive. This chain uses TRBV2 with TRBJ2-1, with 7 bases that match TRBD2. The sample consisted of PBMCs. CDR3 nucleotides: TGTGCCAGCAGTGGGACTAGTGTAGGATCCTACAATGAGCAGTTCTTC. It encodes CASSGTSVGSYNEQFF.